Listed below are T cell receptor beta chains from one sample, sequenced in a study of shared clonotypes between healthy human individuals. Sequencing was performed with immunoSEQ multiplex PCR; in TCRdb, only in-frame clones are kept and a portion is missing. The data show 2 million to 2.5 million clones, with nearly 97% seen just once and 0.13% held by the top ten. What was sequenced was naive CD4+ T cells sorted from blood. Receptors originate from a man between 18 and 29 years old in good health. CDR3s include the opening cysteine and the closing phenylalanine or tryptophan. The order of the fields is D gene, V gene, clone size, J gene, CDR3 DNA, CDR3 protein. The D gene is left open where the match is weak. Clone size is given for some rows only: seen once, a few or many times, or a class if the clone is expanded.

D: NA; V: TRBV6-6; size: NA; J: TRBJ2-7; DNA: TGTGCCAGCAGTTTTGAGATAAGCGAGCAGTACTTC; CDR3: CASSFEISEQYF
D: TRBD1; V: TRBV25-1; size: NA; J: TRBJ1-2; DNA: TGTGCCAGCGCTGACAGGGGTGGCTACACCTTC; CDR3: CASADRGGYTF
D: TRBD1; V: TRBV6-1; size: NA; J: TRBJ1-4; DNA: TGTGCCAGCACCCCGGGACAGGGGAATGAAAAACTGTTTTTT; CDR3: CASTPGQGNEKLFF
D: NA; V: TRBV7-2; size: NA; J: TRBJ1-5; DNA: TGTGCCAGCAGCTTAGAGGCCGGACCCCAGCATTTT; CDR3: CASSLEAGPQHF
D: TRBD1; V: TRBV2; size: NA; J: TRBJ1-4; DNA: TGTGCCAGCAGCCGGGACAGGGGCCGAGAAAAACTGTTTTTT; CDR3: CASSRDRGREKLFF
D: NA; V: TRBV6-6; size: NA; J: TRBJ2-5; DNA: TGTGCCAGCAGTTCCTACTTGGGGGGCGCGGAAGAGACCCAGTACTTC; CDR3: CASSSYLGGAEETQYF
D: TRBD2; V: TRBV4-3; size: NA; J: TRBJ2-3; DNA: TGCGCCAGCAGCCAAGGAGCGGGAGGATTACGAGGGACCACAGATACGCAGTATTTT; CDR3: CASSQGAGGLRGTTDTQYF
D: TRBD1; V: TRBV5-6; size: NA; J: TRBJ1-1; DNA: TGTGCCAGCAGCTTGGCCCGGGACAGGGGCCTAAAGGCTTTCTTT; CDR3: CASSLARDRGLKAFF
D: NA; V: TRBV5-5; size: NA; J: TRBJ2-5; DNA: TGTGCCAGCAGCTTCGGCACTCTGGAAGAGACCCAGTACTTC; CDR3: CASSFGTLEETQYF
D: TRBD1; V: TRBV5-8; size: NA; J: TRBJ1-1; DNA: TGTGCCAGCAGTTTGACCGGGACAGTGAACACTGAAGCTTTCTTT; CDR3: CASSLTGTVNTEAFF
D: NA; V: TRBV5-1; size: NA; J: TRBJ2-5; DNA: TGCGCCAGCAGCGGTGGAACTGGGGGCGGAGAGACCCAGTACTTC; CDR3: CASSGGTGGGETQYF
D: NA; V: TRBV18; size: NA; J: TRBJ2-3; DNA: TGTGCCAGCTCAGAGAGGCCAGATACGCAGTATTTT; CDR3: CASSERPDTQYF
D: TRBD2; V: TRBV6-6; size: NA; J: TRBJ2-5; DNA: TGTGCCAGCAGCACCCTAGCGGGGGGGTTTGGGACCCAGTACTTC; CDR3: CASSTLAGGFGTQYF
D: TRBD1; V: TRBV30; size: NA; J: TRBJ2-7; DNA: TGTGCCTGGAGCGACAGGGGGAAGGGCGAGCAGTACTTC; CDR3: CAWSDRGKGEQYF
D: TRBD1; V: TRBV29-1; size: once; J: TRBJ2-6; DNA: TGCAGCGCCCGCACAGGGGGCTCTGGGGCCAACGTCCTGACTTTC; CDR3: CSARTGGSGANVLTF
D: NA; V: TRBV18; size: NA; J: TRBJ1-6; DNA: TGTGCCAGCTCACTGTTGCCGGGCGCGGACAATTCACCCCTCCACTTT; CDR3: CASSLLPGADNSPLHF
D: NA; V: TRBV6-4; size: NA; J: TRBJ1-1; DNA: TGTGCCAGCAGCCGGACAGCGAACACTGAAGCTTTCTTT; CDR3: CASSRTANTEAFF
D: NA; V: TRBV15; size: NA; J: TRBJ2-3; DNA: TGTGCCACCAGCAGAGAGCGGTTCACGCAGTATTTT; CDR3: CATSRERFTQYF
D: NA; V: TRBV2; size: once; J: TRBJ2-2; DNA: TGTGCCAGCAGTGAAGGCAGGAGGAACACCGGGGAGCTGTTTTTT; CDR3: CASSEGRRNTGELFF
D: NA; V: TRBV5-1; size: NA; J: TRBJ2-1; DNA: TGCGCCAGTACTGGACTGGCCGGCTCCTACAATGAGCAGTTCTTC; CDR3: CASTGLAGSYNEQFF
D: NA; V: TRBV28; size: NA; J: TRBJ2-2; DNA: TGTGCCAGCAGCCCCTCCCGGGTGCGCACCGGGGAGCTGTTTTTT; CDR3: CASSPSRVRTGELFF
D: TRBD2; V: TRBV4-1; size: NA; J: TRBJ2-7; DNA: TGCGCCAGCAGCCAAGGGCTGGCCAAGCGGGGACCCTACGAGCAGTACTTC; CDR3: CASSQGLAKRGPYEQYF
D: NA; V: TRBV9; size: NA; J: TRBJ2-5; DNA: TGTGCCAGCAGCGTAGCAGGGCTCGGTGAGACCCAGTACTTC; CDR3: CASSVAGLGETQYF
D: NA; V: TRBV19; size: NA; J: TRBJ1-5; DNA: TGTGCCAGTAGTATTGGGGTAGATAACAATCAGCCCCAGCATTTT; CDR3: CASSIGVDNNQPQHF
D: NA; V: TRBV12-5; size: NA; J: TRBJ2-6; DNA: TGTGCTAGTGGTTTGGTACTGTCACGGTCTGGGGCCAACGTCCTGACTTTC; CDR3: CASGLVLSRSGANVLTF
D: NA; V: TRBV9; size: once; J: TRBJ2-5; DNA: TGTGCCAGCAGCGTCCCCCGGGACGAAATACACTTC; CDR3: CASSVPRDEIHF
D: NA; V: TRBV10-3; size: NA; J: TRBJ2-3; DNA: TGTGCCATCAGTGAGAGGATTACTACTAGCACAGATACGCAGTATTTT; CDR3: CAISERITTSTDTQYF
D: NA; V: TRBV28; size: NA; J: TRBJ1-5; DNA: TGTGCCAGCAGTTTGGGAGCCTTAAATCAGCCCCAGCATTTT; CDR3: CASSLGALNQPQHF
D: NA; V: TRBV29-1; size: NA; J: TRBJ1-3; DNA: TGCAGCATAGGACAGAGCTCTGGAAACACCATATATTTT; CDR3: CSIGQSSGNTIYF
D: NA; V: TRBV27; size: NA; J: TRBJ1-1; DNA: TGTGCCAGCAGTTCCCACCTCGTTCTACCCACTGAAGCTTTCTTT; CDR3: CASSSHLVLPTEAFF
D: NA; V: TRBV25-1; size: NA; J: TRBJ1-6; DNA: TGTGCCAGCAGTGAAACCGTACCCAATTCACCCCTCCACTTT; CDR3: CASSETVPNSPLHF
D: NA; V: TRBV5-4; size: NA; J: TRBJ2-7; DNA: TGTGCCAGCAGGCCCGGGGGACTTTCCTACGAGCAGTACTTC; CDR3: CASRPGGLSYEQYF
D: NA; V: TRBV11-2; size: NA; J: TRBJ2-7; DNA: TGTGCCAGCAGTTCCGGGACGCTAACCGGCGAGCAGTACTTC; CDR3: CASSSGTLTGEQYF
D: NA; V: TRBV19; size: NA; J: TRBJ1-5; DNA: TGTGCCAGTAGATACAGGGAGGACCAGCCCCAGCATTTT; CDR3: CASRYREDQPQHF
D: TRBD2; V: TRBV27; size: NA; J: TRBJ2-2; DNA: TGTGCCAGCAGTTTTAGCGGGGGGCGGCCAACCGGGGAGCTGTTTTTT; CDR3: CASSFSGGRPTGELFF
D: NA; V: TRBV7-9; size: NA; J: TRBJ2-3; DNA: TGTGCCAGCAGCCCTGGGACTAGCACAGATACGCAGTATTTT; CDR3: CASSPGTSTDTQYF
D: NA; V: TRBV19; size: NA; J: TRBJ2-7; DNA: TGTGCCAGTAGTATAGCAGGGACGGGGTCCTACGAGCAGTACTTC; CDR3: CASSIAGTGSYEQYF
D: NA; V: TRBV7-3; size: NA; J: TRBJ1-1; DNA: TGTGCCAGCAGCTTAGGGGGGCCCGCTGAAGCTTTCTTT; CDR3: CASSLGGPAEAFF
D: NA; V: TRBV6-5; size: NA; J: TRBJ2-3; DNA: TGTGCCAGTGGCAGGTTTAGCACAGATACGCAGTATTTT; CDR3: CASGRFSTDTQYF
D: NA; V: TRBV28; size: NA; J: TRBJ2-7; DNA: TGTGCCAGCAGTTTATTCCTCGATAACAGCTACTCCTACGAGCAGTACTTC; CDR3: CASSLFLDNSYSYEQYF
D: TRBD1; V: TRBV28; size: NA; J: TRBJ2-7; DNA: TGTGCCAGCAGCCAGGCTGGGACAGCTATTTACGAGCAGTACTTC; CDR3: CASSQAGTAIYEQYF
D: NA; V: TRBV4-3; size: NA; J: TRBJ2-5; DNA: TGCGCCAGCAGCCAAGATCTGGTAGGCAGGGAGACCCAGTACTTC; CDR3: CASSQDLVGRETQYF
D: TRBD2; V: TRBV30; size: NA; J: TRBJ2-1; DNA: TGTGCCTGGACCAAATTCTGGACTAGCGGGAGCTCCTACAATGAGCAGTTCTTC; CDR3: CAWTKFWTSGSSYNEQFF
D: NA; V: TRBV6-5; size: NA; J: TRBJ1-3; DNA: TGTGCCAGCAGCCTTTCAGGGGCTGGAAACACCATATATTTT; CDR3: CASSLSGAGNTIYF
D: TRBD2; V: TRBV28; size: NA; J: TRBJ2-5; DNA: TGTGCCAGCAGACCCGGACTAGCGGGGGGGAAAGAGACCCAGTACTTC; CDR3: CASRPGLAGGKETQYF
D: NA; V: TRBV27; size: NA; J: TRBJ1-1; DNA: TGTGCCAGCAGTTTACCGGGGGGCTGGACTGAAGCTTTCTTT; CDR3: CASSLPGGWTEAFF
D: NA; V: TRBV5-1; size: NA; J: TRBJ2-5; DNA: TGCGCCAGCAGCTTGGCGGTAGTGGGAGAGACCCAGTACTTC; CDR3: CASSLAVVGETQYF
D: NA; V: TRBV10-3; size: NA; J: TRBJ1-1; DNA: TGTGCCATCAGTAAGGAGACGAAGGCTGAAGCTTTCTTT; CDR3: CAISKETKAEAFF
D: TRBD2; V: TRBV7-8; size: NA; J: TRBJ2-3; DNA: TGTGCCAGCAGCTTACTAGCGGGGGGATCTAGCACAGATACGCAGTATTTT; CDR3: CASSLLAGGSSTDTQYF
D: NA; V: TRBV10-1; size: NA; J: TRBJ2-3; DNA: TGCGCCAGCAGTGGAACTCCAGGGCCCGGTGGGACAGATACGCAGTATTTT; CDR3: CASSGTPGPGGTDTQYF
D: TRBD1; V: TRBV27; size: NA; J: TRBJ2-7; DNA: TGTGCCAGCAGTGACGGTTTCCGGGACAGGGAATCTTACGAGCAGTACTTC; CDR3: CASSDGFRDRESYEQYF
D: NA; V: TRBV19; size: NA; J: TRBJ1-5; DNA: TGTGCCAGTAGTATGGGGGGAATCAGTCAGCCCCAGCATTTT; CDR3: CASSMGGISQPQHF